These 2 T cell receptor beta chains were sequenced from one sample in a study of blood T cell repertoires in COVID-19. The assay was immunoSEQ multiplex PCR, and TCRdb's table has in-frame clones only and misses some. The data show tens of thousands of clones, around three quarters seen once. Material for sequencing was peripheral blood. The receptors shown here come from a human donor in a cohort sampled during active COVID-19.

The CDR3 spells CASSQARGIETQYF. The CDR3 DNA sequence: TGTGCCAGCAGCCAGGCGCGGGGAATAGAGACCCAGTACTTC. The rearrangement links TRBV4-2 to TRBJ2-5, with D perhaps TRBD2 (6 bases). There are 14 residues in the CDR3. The germline V gene has CDR1 LGHNA and CDR2 YNFKEQ. Trimming took 3 bases from V and 4 from J, leaving 12 bases between them.

This chain links TRBV7-6 with TRBJ2-3, with D possibly matching TRBD2 (5 bases). The CDR3 length is 14 residues. Germline V gene data show CDR1 as SGHVS and CDR2 as FNYEAQ. Between the trimmed V and J ends, which lost 5 bases and 0 bases, there was a span of 9 bases. The DNA of the CDR3 is TGTGCCAGCAGCGAGAGGACTAGCACAGATACGCAGTATTTT. As protein: CASSERTSTDTQYF.